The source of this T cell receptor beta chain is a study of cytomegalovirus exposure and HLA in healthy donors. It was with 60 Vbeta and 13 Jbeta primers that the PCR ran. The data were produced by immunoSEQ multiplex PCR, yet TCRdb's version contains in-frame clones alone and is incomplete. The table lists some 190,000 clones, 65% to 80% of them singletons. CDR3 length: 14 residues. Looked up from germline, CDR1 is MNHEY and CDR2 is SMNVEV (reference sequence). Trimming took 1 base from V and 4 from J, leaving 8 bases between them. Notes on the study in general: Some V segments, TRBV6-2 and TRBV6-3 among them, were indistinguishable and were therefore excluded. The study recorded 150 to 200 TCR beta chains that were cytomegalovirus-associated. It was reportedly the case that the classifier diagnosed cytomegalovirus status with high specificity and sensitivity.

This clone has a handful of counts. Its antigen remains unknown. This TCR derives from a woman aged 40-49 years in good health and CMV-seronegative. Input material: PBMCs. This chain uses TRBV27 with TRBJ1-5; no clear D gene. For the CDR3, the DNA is TGTGCCAGCAGTTTATGGGCAGTTAATCAGCCCCAGCATTTT. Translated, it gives CASSLWAVNQPQHF.